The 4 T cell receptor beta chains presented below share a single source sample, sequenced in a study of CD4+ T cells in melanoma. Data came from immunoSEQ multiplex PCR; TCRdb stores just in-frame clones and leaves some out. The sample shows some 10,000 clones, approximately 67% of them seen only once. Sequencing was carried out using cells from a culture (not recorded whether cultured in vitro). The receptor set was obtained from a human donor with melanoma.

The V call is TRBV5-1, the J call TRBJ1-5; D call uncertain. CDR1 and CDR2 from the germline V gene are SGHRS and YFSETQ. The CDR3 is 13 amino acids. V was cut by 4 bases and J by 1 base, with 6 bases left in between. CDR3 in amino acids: CASSLGSNQPQHF. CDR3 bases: TGCGCCAGCAGCCTGGGGAGCAATCAGCCCCAGCATTTT.

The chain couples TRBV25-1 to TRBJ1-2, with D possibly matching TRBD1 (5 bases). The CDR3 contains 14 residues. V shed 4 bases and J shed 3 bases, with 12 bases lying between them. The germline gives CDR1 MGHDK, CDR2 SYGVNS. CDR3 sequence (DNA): TGTGCCAGCAGTGTCCTGGGGGGAGACTATGGCTACACCTTC. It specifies CASSVLGGDYGYTF.

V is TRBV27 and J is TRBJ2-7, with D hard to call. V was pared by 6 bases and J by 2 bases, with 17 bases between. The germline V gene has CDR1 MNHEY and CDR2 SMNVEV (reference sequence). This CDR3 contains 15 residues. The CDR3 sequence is CASSPGPQPPYEQYF. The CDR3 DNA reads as TGTGCCAGCAGCCCCGGGCCTCAACCCCCCTACGAGCAGTACTTC.

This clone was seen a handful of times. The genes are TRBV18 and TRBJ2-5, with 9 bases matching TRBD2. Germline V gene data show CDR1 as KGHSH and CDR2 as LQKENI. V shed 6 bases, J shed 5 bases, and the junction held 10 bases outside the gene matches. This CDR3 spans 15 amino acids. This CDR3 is CASSPQSGGLETQYF. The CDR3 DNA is TGTGCCAGCTCCCCCCAGAGCGGGGGGTTGGAGACCCAGTACTTC.